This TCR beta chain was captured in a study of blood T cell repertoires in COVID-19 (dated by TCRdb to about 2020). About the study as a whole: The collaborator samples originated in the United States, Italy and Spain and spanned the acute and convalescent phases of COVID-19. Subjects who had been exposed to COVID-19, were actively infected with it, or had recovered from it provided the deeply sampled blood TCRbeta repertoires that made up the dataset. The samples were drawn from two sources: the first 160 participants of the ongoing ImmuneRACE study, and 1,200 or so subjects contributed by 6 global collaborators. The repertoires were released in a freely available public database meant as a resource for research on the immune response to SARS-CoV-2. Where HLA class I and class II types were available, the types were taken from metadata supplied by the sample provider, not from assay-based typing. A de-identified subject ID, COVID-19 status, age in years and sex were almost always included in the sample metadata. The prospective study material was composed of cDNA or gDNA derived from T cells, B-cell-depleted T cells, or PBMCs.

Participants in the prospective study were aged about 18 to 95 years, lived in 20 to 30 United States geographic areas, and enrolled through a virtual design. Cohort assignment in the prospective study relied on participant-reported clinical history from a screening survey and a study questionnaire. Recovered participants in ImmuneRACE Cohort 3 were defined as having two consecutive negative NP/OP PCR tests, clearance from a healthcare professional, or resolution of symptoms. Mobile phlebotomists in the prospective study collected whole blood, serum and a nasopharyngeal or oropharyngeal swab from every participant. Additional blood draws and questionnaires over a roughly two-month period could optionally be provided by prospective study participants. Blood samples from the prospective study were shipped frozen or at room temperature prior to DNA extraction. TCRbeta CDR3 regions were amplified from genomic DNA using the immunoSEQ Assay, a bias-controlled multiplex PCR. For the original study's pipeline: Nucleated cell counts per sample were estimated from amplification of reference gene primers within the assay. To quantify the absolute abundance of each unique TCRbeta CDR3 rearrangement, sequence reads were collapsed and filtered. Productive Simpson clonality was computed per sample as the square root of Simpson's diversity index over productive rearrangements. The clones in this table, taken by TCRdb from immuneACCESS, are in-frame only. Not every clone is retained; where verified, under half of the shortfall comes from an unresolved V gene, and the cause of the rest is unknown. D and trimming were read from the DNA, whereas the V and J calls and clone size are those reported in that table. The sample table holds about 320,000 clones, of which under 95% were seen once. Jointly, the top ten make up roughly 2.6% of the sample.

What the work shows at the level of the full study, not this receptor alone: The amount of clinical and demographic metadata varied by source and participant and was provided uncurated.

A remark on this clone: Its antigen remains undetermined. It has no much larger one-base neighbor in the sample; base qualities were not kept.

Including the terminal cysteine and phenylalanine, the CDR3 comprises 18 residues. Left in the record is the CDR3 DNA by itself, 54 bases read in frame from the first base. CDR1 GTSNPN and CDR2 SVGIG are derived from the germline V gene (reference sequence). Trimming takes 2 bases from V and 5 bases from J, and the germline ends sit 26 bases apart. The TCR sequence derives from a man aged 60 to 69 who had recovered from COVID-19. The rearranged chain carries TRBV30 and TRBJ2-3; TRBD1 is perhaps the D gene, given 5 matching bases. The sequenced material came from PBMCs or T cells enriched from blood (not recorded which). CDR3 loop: CAWSPWMGPRLSGDTQYF. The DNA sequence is TGTGCCTGGAGTCCCTGGATGGGGCCTCGGCTTTCGGGAGATACGCAGTATTTT.